This TCR beta chain was obtained from a study of cytomegalovirus exposure and HLA in healthy donors. Measured with immunoSEQ multiplex PCR; TCRdb has only the in-frame clones, and not every one. The sample yields tens of thousands of clones, about 87% seen once. The CDR3 runs 15 residues. The germline CDR1 and CDR2 sequences are SGHTA and FQGNSA. V was clipped by 5 bases and J by 3 bases, with 17 bases between them. Comments on this clone: Its matching antigen is unknown.

Study-wide findings and caveats: That first-cohort TCR clusters tended to co-occur in the approximately 110 validation repertoires was found in a later analysis.

While the first cohort had 700 or so subjects, the donors belonged to the separate validation cohort of over a hundred subjects. Sequencing was carried out using PBMCs. The chain has TRBV7-2 and TRBJ2-7; D not certain. This TCR came from a young woman in good health and CMV-seropositive. The CDR3 here is CASSLDGHSFYEQYF. The DNA of the CDR3 is TGTGCCAGCAGCCTAGACGGTCATTCCTTCTACGAGCAGTACTTC. Drawing the rest from reference TRBV7-2 and TRBJ2-7, the complete variable domain is GAGVSQSPSNKVTEKGKDVELRCDPISGHTALYWYRQSLGQGLEFLIYFQGNSAPDKSGLPSDRFSAERTGGSVSTLTIQRTQQEDSAVYLCASSLDGHSFYEQYFGPGTRLTVT.